This TCR beta chain was sequenced for a study of T cell responses to AZD1222 COVID-19 vaccine. V was trimmed by 4 bases and J by 1 base, leaving 12 bases between them. The CDR3 length is 15 residues. Germline values: CDR1 MDHEN, CDR2 SYDVKM. Second-dose timings of about 4 or about 12 weeks were pooled. Study results and caveats: Baseline seropositivity occurred in only a handful of AZD1222 recipients. Across spike, vaccine-associated CD4 TCRs were found, dominant at 160-218 and 743-854. Among spike-specific TCRs, nearly half reportedly target unmutated variant regions.

TCRdb keeps only in-frame clones here, not all; method: immunoSEQ multiplex PCR. The top ten clones hold roughly 3.8% of a sample with roughly 120,000 clones, about 88% of them seen once. In the case of this clone: Its antigen is unknown.

The genes are TRBV28 and TRBJ2-3; the D gene could be TRBD1 or TRBD2 (6 bases each). This sequence originates from an adult who received the AZD1222 COVID-19 vaccine. The material sequenced was peripheral blood, taken 28 days after the second AZD1222 dose. CDR3 residues: CASSSGAVGTDTQYF. Written as DNA, the CDR3 is TGTGCCAGCAGTTCGGGGGCCGTTGGCACAGATACGCAGTATTTT.